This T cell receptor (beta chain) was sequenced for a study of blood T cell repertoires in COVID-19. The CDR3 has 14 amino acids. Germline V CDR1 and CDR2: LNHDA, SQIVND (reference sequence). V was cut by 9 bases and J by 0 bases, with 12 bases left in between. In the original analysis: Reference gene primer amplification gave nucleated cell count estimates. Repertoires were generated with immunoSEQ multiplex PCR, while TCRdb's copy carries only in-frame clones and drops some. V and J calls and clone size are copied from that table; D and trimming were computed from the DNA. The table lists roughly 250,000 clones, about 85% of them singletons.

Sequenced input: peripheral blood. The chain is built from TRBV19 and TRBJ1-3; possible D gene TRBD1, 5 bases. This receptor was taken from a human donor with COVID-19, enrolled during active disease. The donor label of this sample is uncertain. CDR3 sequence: CASDPGPSGNTIYF. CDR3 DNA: TGTGCCAGCGACCCAGGGCCCTCTGGAAACACCATATATTTT.